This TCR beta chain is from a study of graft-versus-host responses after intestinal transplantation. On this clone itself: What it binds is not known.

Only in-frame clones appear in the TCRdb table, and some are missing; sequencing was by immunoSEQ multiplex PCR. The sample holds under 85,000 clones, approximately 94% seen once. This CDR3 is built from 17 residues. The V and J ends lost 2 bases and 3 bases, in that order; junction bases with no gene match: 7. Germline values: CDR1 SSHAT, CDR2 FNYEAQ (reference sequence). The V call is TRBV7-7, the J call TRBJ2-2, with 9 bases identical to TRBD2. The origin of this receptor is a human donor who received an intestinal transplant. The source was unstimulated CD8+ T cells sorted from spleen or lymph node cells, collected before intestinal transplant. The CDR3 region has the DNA TGTGCCAGCAGCTTATACAGCGGGAGGCGAGACACCGGGGAGCTGTTTTTT. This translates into CASSLYSGRRDTGELFF.